The clone carrying this T cell receptor beta chain was seen just once. The data stem from a study of blood T cell repertoires in COVID-19. Assay used: immunoSEQ multiplex PCR; TCRdb lists only in-frame clones, some missing. The repertoire has 45,000 to 60,000 clones, roughly nine tenths of them found once; the top ten carry just under 6.5%. Losses at the gene ends were 0 bases for V and 5 bases for J; bases not matched to a gene: 9. In germline, CDR1 is MNHEY, CDR2 SVGAGI. The CDR3 sequence is 16 residues long. The sequencing sample was made of peripheral blood. The chain combines TRBV6-5 with TRBJ2-5, with 7 bases that match TRBD2. This clonotype was sampled from a man in his 70s with active COVID-19. The CDR3 here is CASSYSSRSGGETQYF. CDR3 in DNA: TGTGCCAGCAGTTACTCGTCGCGGTCCGGGGGGGAGACCCAGTACTTC.